The 9 T cell receptor beta chains below come from one sample, sequenced in a study of CD8 T cells in Susac syndrome. RNA amounts of roughly 0.45 to 1 ug underwent reverse transcription with random hexamers. TCRdb itself ran the immunoSEQ multiplex PCR reads through MiXCR, one entry per CDR3 protein. Of 200,000 to 250,000 distinct CDR3 sequences listed, roughly 96% are singletons. Source material: CD4+ T cells from PBMCs. The receptors were sampled from a human donor with multiple sclerosis.

In this sample, this clonotype turned up a few times. The chain combines TRBV12-3 or TRBV12-4 with TRBJ2-1; 12 bases are shared with TRBD2. The CDR3 spans 16 residues. After removal of 6 bases from V and 8 bases from J, the junction contained 11 bases not matched to a gene. CDR3: CASRVSSLAGGYEQFF. The CDR3 bases are TGTGCCAGCAGAGTTTCCAGTCTAGCGGGAGGGTATGAGCAGTTCTTC.

The chain carries TRBV20-1 and TRBJ2-3; 11 nucleotides line up with TRBD1. The trim removed 5 bases at V and 8 bases at J, leaving 9 bases unmatched. Germline CDR1 DFQATT, CDR2 SNEGSKA (reference sequence). The CDR3 totals 14 residues. The CDR3 DNA reads as TGCAGTGCTCCGGGACAGGGGGTGAGAGGTACGCAGTATTTT. Its protein is CSAPGQGVRGTQYF.

The genes are TRBV3-1 and TRBJ2-1; D possibly corresponds to TRBD2 (6 bases). V was pared by 6 bases and J by 10 bases, with 19 bases between. There are 14 residues in the CDR3. The germline V gene has CDR1 LGHDT and CDR2 YNNKEL (reference sequence). The CDR3 region has the DNA TGTGCCAGCAGTCCGGGCGATCCGGCGGGAGAGCAGTTCTTC. The encoded protein is CASSPGDPAGEQFF.

The chain links TRBV12-3 or TRBV12-4 to TRBJ2-1, with TRBD2 matching 8 bases. V lost 1 base, J lost 8 bases, and 7 bases stayed unmatched. The CDR3 has 15 amino acids. The CDR3 region has the DNA TGTGCCAGCAGTTTAGGGGGCGGGAGGTCGGATGAGCAGTTCTTC. Translation: CASSLGGGRSDEQFF.

The CDR3 loop is CSVDGLAGGISYNEQFF. The CDR3 nucleotides are TGCAGCGTTGACGGACTAGCGGGGGGAATCTCCTACAATGAGCAGTTCTTC. The V call is TRBV29-1, the J call TRBJ2-1; 14 nucleotides agree with TRBD2. The trim removed 3 bases at V and 0 bases at J, leaving 4 bases unmatched. CDR1 SQVTM and CDR2 ANQGSEA come from the germline V gene. The length of the CDR3 is 17 residues.

The chain is built from TRBV20-1 and TRBJ1-4; TRBD1 agrees at 7 bases. The V and J ends lost 2 bases and 10 bases, in that order; junction bases with no gene match: 7. The CDR3 has 13 residues. In germline, CDR1 is DFQATT, CDR2 SNEGSKA (reference sequence). CDR3 in amino acids: CSARPQGNRKLFF. In DNA form, the CDR3 reads TGCAGTGCTAGACCACAGGGGAATCGAAAACTGTTTTTT.

This clonotype was seen only once. The rearrangement links TRBV24-1 to TRBJ2-3, with TRBD1 matching over 7 bases. CDR3 length: 16 residues. Germline CDR1 KGHDR, CDR2 SFDVKD. V lost 3 bases and J lost 5; bases outside the gene matches: 10. The CDR3 coding sequence is TGTGCCACCAGTGATCCCCGGGACAGACGCGTAGATACGCAGTATTTT. It encodes CATSDPRDRRVDTQYF.

This chain connects TRBV29-1 to TRBJ2-1, with a possible D match to TRBD2 (5 bases). Germline lookup yields CDR1 SQVTM and CDR2 ANQGSEA. There are 13 residues in the CDR3. V was shortened by 4 bases and J by 3 bases, with 10 bases between the two germline ends. CDR3 DNA sequence: TGCAGCGTTGGTTGGAGCGGCTACAATGAGCAGTTCTTC. Amino acid sequence: CSVGWSGYNEQFF.

The chain uses TRBV4-2 and TRBJ1-2, with D tentatively TRBD1 (5 bases). Germline V CDR1 and CDR2: LGHNA, YNFKEQ. This CDR3 has 13 residues. V was cut by 4 bases and J by 8 bases, with 14 bases left in between. The DNA for the CDR3 is TGTGCCAGCAGCCCGGGACCTCCGAGAGGCTACACCTTC. This sequence encodes CASSPGPPRGYTF.